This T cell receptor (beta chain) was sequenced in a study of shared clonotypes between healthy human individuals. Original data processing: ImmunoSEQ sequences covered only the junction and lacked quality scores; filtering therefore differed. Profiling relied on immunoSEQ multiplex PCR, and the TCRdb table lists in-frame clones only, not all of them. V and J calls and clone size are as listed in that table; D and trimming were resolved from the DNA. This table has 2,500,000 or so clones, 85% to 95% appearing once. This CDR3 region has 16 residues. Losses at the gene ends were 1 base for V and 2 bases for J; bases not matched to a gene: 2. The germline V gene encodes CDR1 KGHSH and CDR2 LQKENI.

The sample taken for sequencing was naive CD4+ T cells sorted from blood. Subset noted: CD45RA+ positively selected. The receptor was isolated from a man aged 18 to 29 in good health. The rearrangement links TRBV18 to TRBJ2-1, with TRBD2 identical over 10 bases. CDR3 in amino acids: CASSPLSGGPYNEQFF. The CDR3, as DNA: TGTGCCAGCTCACCACTTAGCGGGGGGCCCTACAATGAGCAGTTCTTC. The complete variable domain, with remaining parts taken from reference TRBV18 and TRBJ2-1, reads NAGVMQNPRHLVRRRGQEARLRCSPMKGHSHVYWYRQLPEEGLKFMVYLQKENIIDESGMPKERFSAEFPKEGPSILRIQQVVRGDSAAYFCASSPLSGGPYNEQFFGPGTRLTVL.